This T cell receptor beta chain was documented in a study of radiotherapy plus CTLA-4 blockade in lung cancer. Clones were read by immunoSEQ multiplex PCR, and TCRdb kept only the in-frame ones, dropping some. This sample has some 34,000 clones, with roughly 72% found just once. Germline CDR1 SGHVS, CDR2 FNYEAQ. With 5 bases clipped from V and 5 bases from J, the junction kept 10 bases outside the gene matches. CDR3 length equals 16 residues. The sequencing here drew on peripheral blood, taken from a patient treated with radiotherapy plus ipilimumab. The source is a human donor with non-small cell lung cancer who had stable disease on radiotherapy plus ipilimumab. The chain is built from TRBV7-6 and TRBJ2-2; 8 bases fit TRBD2. CDR3 sequence: CASSTSGGPWTGELFF. CDR3 bases: TGTGCCAGCAGCACGAGCGGGGGCCCGTGGACCGGGGAGCTGTTTTTT.